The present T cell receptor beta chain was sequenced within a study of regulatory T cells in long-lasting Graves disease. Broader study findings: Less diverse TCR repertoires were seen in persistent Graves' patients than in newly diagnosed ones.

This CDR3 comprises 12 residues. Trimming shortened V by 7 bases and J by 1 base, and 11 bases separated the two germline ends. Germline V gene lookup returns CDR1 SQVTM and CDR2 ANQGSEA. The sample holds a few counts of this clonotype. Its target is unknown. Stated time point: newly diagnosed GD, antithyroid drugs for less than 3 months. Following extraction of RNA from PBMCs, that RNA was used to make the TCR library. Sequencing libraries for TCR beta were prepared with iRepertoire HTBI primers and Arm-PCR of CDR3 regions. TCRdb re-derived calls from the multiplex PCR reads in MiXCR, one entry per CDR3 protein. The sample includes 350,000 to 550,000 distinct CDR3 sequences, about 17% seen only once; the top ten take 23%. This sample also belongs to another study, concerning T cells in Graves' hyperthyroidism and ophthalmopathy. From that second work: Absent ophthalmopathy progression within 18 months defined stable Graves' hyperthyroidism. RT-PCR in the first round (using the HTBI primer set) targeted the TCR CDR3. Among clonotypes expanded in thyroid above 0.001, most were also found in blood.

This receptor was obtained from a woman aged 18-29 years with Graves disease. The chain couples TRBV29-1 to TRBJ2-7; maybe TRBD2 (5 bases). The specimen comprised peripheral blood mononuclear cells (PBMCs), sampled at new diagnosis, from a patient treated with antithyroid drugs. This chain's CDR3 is CSAEGLSYEQYF. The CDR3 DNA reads TGCAGCGCCGAGGGCCTATCCTACGAGCAGTACTTC.